The 14 T cell receptor beta chains given below trace back to one sample, sequenced in a study of control samples from healthy donors and cancer patients. Libraries were prepared by immunoSEQ multiplex PCR; TCRdb keeps only in-frame clonotypes and omits some of them. The sample includes 100,000 to 150,000 clones, 87% of them seen just once. The specimen was blood. These receptor sequences come from a man aged 30 to 45 in good health.

This chain joins TRBV5-6 and TRBJ1-4; D unclear. The CDR3 has 15 residues. CDR1 SGHDT and CDR2 YYEEEE come from the germline V gene. V lost 4 bases and J lost 0, with 10 bases in between. CDR3 coding DNA: TGTGCCAGCAGCGGCGGGGTTGCAACTAATGAAAAACTGTTTTTT. Amino acids: CASSGGVATNEKLFF.

This clone is a singleton in its sample. The chain has TRBV6-6 and TRBJ1-1, with a tentative D call TRBD1 (5 bases). V dropped 5 bases and J dropped 1 base, with 8 bases sitting between them. The length of the CDR3 is 13 residues. Germline values: CDR1 MNHNY, CDR2 SVGAGI (reference sequence). CDR3 region: CASSTTGNTEAFF. Written as DNA, the CDR3 is TGTGCCAGCAGTACTACAGGGAACACTGAAGCTTTCTTT.

The CDR3 DNA follows: TGTGCCAGCAGATACGGGGATACGCAGTATTTT. Translating it yields CASRYGDTQYF. The V gene is TRBV2, the J gene TRBJ2-3; D gene uncertain. In germline, CDR1 is SNHLY, CDR2 FYNNEI. There are 11 residues in the CDR3. V dropped 6 bases and J dropped 6 bases, with 7 bases sitting between them.

The count of this clone is one. This chain joins TRBV6-2 or TRBV6-3 and TRBJ2-5; 10 bases agree with TRBD1. The CDR3 covers 16 residues. Germline CDR1 is MNHEY and CDR2 is SVGEGT. Germline trimming cut 5 bases from V and 4 bases from J; bases unmatched to any gene: 10. The chain's CDR3 is CASSPMGQGRRETQYF. The CDR3 bases are TGTGCCAGCAGTCCAATGGGACAGGGGCGGCGAGAGACCCAGTACTTC.

This clone came up once. The chain combines TRBV10-1 with TRBJ1-4, with D perhaps TRBD1 (5 bases). The V gene lost 10 bases and the J gene lost 7 bases, with 16 bases spanning the gap. The CDR3 extends over 13 amino acids. The germline V gene has CDR1 WNHNN and CDR2 SYGVQD (reference sequence). CDR3 nucleotides: TGCGCCACCTCCCTTGGGACGAGTGAAAAACTGTTTTTT. It specifies CATSLGTSEKLFF.

This chain links TRBV4-1 with TRBJ1-2, with a weak D call TRBD1 (5 bases). This CDR3 region has 15 residues. The V and J ends lost 2 bases and 2 bases respectively, with 12 bases between them. The germline CDR1 and CDR2 sequences are MGHRA and YSYEKL. As DNA, the CDR3 is TGCGCCAGCAGCCAAATCCAGGGAGGGAACTATGGCTACACCTTC. It codes for CASSQIQGGNYGYTF.

In DNA form, the CDR3 reads TGCGCCAGCAGCTTGACCCGGACCCAGGATACGCAGTATTTT. This gives the protein CASSLTRTQDTQYF. This chain uses TRBV5-1 with TRBJ2-3; no clear D. The CDR3 loop spans 14 amino acids. Germline V gives CDR1 SGHRS, CDR2 YFSETQ. V was cut by 1 base and J by 6 bases, with 12 bases left in between.

The chain links TRBV10-3 to TRBJ1-5; TRBD1 is a possible D gene (5 bases). Trimming left V 6 bases short and J 6 bases short, with 12 bases between. The CDR3 length is 13 residues. Germline loops: CDR1 ENHRY, CDR2 SYGVKD. CDR3 sequence: CAISLSDSQPQHF. CDR3 nucleotide sequence: TGTGCCATCAGCTTAAGCGACAGTCAGCCCCAGCATTTT.

The chain joins TRBV6-4 to TRBJ1-5; no definite D call. V lost 5 bases, J lost 7 bases, and 12 bases lay in between. Germline V CDR1 and CDR2: MRHNA, SNTAGT. The CDR3 is 13 amino acids. The CDR3 loop reads CASSMEVGQPQHF. The DNA for the CDR3 is TGTGCCAGCAGTATGGAAGTGGGACAGCCCCAGCATTTT.

Only one count was recorded for this clone. This sequence joins TRBV30 and TRBJ2-7; the D call may be TRBD1 or TRBD2 (5 bases each). V was trimmed by 2 bases and J by 2 bases, leaving 16 bases between them. This CDR3 comprises 15 residues. Germline CDR1 reads GTSNPN; CDR2 reads SVGIG (reference sequence). The CDR3 DNA reads as TGTGCCTGGAGTCCGGGCTCGGGACCCACCTACGAGCAGTACGTC. Translated, it gives CAWSPGSGPTYEQYV.

The rearrangement links TRBV4-1 to TRBJ2-6; D unresolved. The ends were cut back, 4 bases at V and 0 bases at J, with 4 bases in the middle. Germline-derived CDR1 and CDR2 are MGHRA and YSYEKL. This CDR3 spans 14 amino acids. DNA of the CDR3: TGCGCCAGCAGCCCGGGCTCTGGGGCCAACGTCCTGACTTTC. It specifies CASSPGSGANVLTF.

This chain links TRBV3-1 (or the pseudogene TRBV3-2) with TRBJ2-1; D is ambiguous. Trimming removed 4 bases from V and 6 bases from J, with 22 bases in between. Germline V gene lookup returns CDR1 LGHDT and CDR2 YNNKEL (reference sequence). This CDR3 region has 17 residues. The CDR3 DNA reads TGTGCCAGCAGCCCTGGATCTCCCATTTCCATTCCCAATGAGCAGTTCTTC. It yields the protein CASSPGSPISIPNEQFF.

This chain links TRBV5-1 with TRBJ1-1, with 8 bases aligning to TRBD1. The CDR3 runs 14 residues. From germline, CDR1 is SGHRS and CDR2 YFSETQ. V lost 3 bases to trimming and J lost 6 bases; unmatched junction nucleotides: 7. The CDR3 DNA reads TGCGCCAGCAGCTCGCTACAGGGGGGCCCTGAAGCTTTCTTT. Protein: CASSSLQGGPEAFF.

The gene calls are TRBV27 and TRBJ1-5, with TRBD1 matching 8 bases. The CDR3 totals 15 residues. Germline CDR1 reads MNHEY; CDR2 reads SMNVEV (reference sequence). V was pared by 4 bases and J by 6 bases, with 8 bases of the junction left unmatched. The CDR3 DNA follows: TGTGCCAGCAGTTCGACAGGGGCCTTCATTCAGCCCCAGCATTTT. Its protein is CASSSTGAFIQPQHF.